This TCR beta chain was found in a study of cytomegalovirus exposure and HLA in healthy donors. Study-level results: Reports described diagnosis of cytomegalovirus status by the classifier as highly specific and sensitive.

A word on this clone: Antigen: not known.

The CDR3 is 15 residues long. V gave up 4 bases and J gave up 7 bases; unmatched junction bases: 10. The germline V gene has CDR1 MDHEN and CDR2 SYDVKM. Use of 60 Vbeta and 13 Jbeta primers characterized the PCR. The data were produced by immunoSEQ multiplex PCR, yet TCRdb's version contains in-frame clones alone and is incomplete. The sample has under 200,000 clones, 84% seen once; the top ten hold 0.38%. The origin of this receptor is a boy between 2 and 10 years old in good health and CMV-seronegative. V is TRBV28 and J is TRBJ1-2; TRBD1 agrees at 9 bases. The sample consisted of PBMCs. The CDR3 reads CASSSGTGYRGGYTF. CDR3 coding DNA: TGTGCCAGCAGTTCCGGGACAGGGTACCGCGGTGGCTACACCTTC.